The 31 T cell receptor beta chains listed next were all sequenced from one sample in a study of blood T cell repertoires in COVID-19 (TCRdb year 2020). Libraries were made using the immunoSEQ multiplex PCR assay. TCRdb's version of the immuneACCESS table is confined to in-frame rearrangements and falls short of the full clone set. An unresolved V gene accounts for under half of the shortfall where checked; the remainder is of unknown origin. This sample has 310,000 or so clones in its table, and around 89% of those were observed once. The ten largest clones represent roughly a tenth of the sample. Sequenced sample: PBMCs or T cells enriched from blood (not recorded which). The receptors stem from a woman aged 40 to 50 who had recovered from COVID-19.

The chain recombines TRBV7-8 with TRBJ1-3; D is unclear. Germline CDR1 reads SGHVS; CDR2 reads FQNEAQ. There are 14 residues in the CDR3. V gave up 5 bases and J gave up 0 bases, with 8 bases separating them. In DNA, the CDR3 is TGTGCCAGCAGCCCCCAGTTCTCTGGAAACACCATATATTTT. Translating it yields CASSPQFSGNTIYF.

CDR3 nucleotide sequence: TGTGCCAGCAGCCCGCAGGGGGCGTCCACCTACGAGCAGTACTTC. Amino acid sequence: CASSPQGASTYEQYF. The gene calls are TRBV11-3 and TRBJ2-7, with TRBD1 identical over 8 bases. After removal of 5 bases from V and 2 bases from J, the junction contained 8 bases not matched to a gene. This CDR3 region has 15 residues. Per the germline V gene, CDR1 is SGHNT and CDR2 is YENEEA. The full variable domain, rest sourced from reference TRBV11-3 and TRBJ2-7, is EAGVVQSPRYKIIEKKQPVAFWCNPISGHNTLYWYLQNLGQGPELLIRYENEEAVDDSQLPKDRFSAERLKGVDSTLKIQPAELGDSAVYLCASSPQGASTYEQYFGPGTRLTVT.

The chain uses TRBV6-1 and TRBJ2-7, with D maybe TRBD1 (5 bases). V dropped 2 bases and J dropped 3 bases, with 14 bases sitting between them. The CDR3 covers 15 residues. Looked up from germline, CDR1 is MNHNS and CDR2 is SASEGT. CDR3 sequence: CASSESPGPIYEQYF. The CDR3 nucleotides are TGTGCCAGCAGTGAATCCCCAGGGCCGATCTACGAGCAGTACTTC.

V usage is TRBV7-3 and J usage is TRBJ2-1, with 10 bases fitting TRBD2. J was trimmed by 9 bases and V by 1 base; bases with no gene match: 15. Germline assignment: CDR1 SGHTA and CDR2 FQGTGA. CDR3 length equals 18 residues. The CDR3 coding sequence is TGTGCCAGCAGCTTAAACTTCCCAGGGGCAGCGGGAGGGGCTGAGCAGTTCTTC. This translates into CASSLNFPGAAGGAEQFF.

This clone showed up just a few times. CDR3: CASNLAENTEAFF. The CDR3, as DNA: TGTGCCAGCAACCTTGCAGAGAACACTGAAGCTTTCTTT. The chain links TRBV12-3 or TRBV12-4 to TRBJ1-1; D unclear. V lost 7 bases and J lost 1, with 10 bases in between. The length of the CDR3 is 13 residues.

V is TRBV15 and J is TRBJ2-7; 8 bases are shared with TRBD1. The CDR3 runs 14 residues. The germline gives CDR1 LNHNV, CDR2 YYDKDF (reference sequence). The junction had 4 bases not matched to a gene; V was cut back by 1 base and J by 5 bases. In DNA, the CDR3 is TGTGCCACCAGCAGAGGGACAGGGTCCAACGAGCAGTACTTC. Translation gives CATSRGTGSNEQYF. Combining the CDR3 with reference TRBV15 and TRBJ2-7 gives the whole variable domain DAMVIQNPRYQVTQFGKPVTLSCSQTLNHNVMYWYQQKSSQAPKLLFHYYDKDFNNEADTPDNFQSRRPNTSFCFLDIRSPGLGDTAMYLCATSRGTGSNEQYFGPGTRLTVT.

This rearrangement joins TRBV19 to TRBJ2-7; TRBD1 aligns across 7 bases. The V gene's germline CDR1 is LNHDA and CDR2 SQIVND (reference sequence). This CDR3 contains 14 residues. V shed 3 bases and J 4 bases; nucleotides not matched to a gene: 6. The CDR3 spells CASSIYRGQYEQYF. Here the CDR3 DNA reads TGTGCCAGTAGTATTTACAGGGGCCAGTACGAGCAGTACTTC.

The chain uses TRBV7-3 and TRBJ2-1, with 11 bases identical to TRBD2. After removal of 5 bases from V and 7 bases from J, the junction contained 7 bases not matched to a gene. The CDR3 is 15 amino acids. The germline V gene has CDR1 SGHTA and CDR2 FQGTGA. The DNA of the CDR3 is TGTGCCAGCAGCCATTTAGCGGGAGGGCCTAATGAGCAGTTCTTC. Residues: CASSHLAGGPNEQFF.

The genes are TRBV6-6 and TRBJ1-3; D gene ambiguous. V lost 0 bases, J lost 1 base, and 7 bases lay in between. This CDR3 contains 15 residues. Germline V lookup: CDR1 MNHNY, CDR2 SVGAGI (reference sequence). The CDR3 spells CASSYSRGSGNTIYF. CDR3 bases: TGTGCCAGCAGTTACTCGAGAGGGTCTGGAAACACCATATATTTT.

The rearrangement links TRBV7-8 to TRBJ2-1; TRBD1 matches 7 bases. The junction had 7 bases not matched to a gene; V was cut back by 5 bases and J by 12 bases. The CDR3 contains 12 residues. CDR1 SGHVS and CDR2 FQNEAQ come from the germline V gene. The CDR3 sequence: CASSPTGAGQFF. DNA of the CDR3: TGTGCCAGCAGCCCCACAGGGGCAGGGCAGTTCTTC.

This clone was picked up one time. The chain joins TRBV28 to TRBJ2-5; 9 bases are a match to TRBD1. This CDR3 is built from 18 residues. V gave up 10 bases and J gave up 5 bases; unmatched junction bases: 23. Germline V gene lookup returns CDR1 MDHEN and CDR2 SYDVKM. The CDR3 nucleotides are TGTGCCAACCAGGACAGGGGACATCTCACCCCCATCAAGGAGACCCAGTACTTC. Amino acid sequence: CANQDRGHLTPIKETQYF.

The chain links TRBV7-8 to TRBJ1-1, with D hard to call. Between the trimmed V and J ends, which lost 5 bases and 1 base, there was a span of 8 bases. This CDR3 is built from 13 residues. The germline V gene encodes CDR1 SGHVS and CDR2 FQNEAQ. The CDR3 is CASSPYRNTEAFF. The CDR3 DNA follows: TGTGCCAGCAGCCCTTACAGGAACACTGAAGCTTTCTTT.

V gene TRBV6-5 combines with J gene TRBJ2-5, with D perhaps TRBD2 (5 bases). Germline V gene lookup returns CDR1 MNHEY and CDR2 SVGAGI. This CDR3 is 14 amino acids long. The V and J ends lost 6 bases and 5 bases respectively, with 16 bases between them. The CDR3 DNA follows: TGTGCCAGCAGCCTTGATGAGGGCGGGGAGACCCAGTACTTC. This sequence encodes CASSLDEGGETQYF.

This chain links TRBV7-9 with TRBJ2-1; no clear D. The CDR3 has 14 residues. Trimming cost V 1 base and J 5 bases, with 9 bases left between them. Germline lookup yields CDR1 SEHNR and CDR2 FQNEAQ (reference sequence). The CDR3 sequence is CASSLEVAHNEQFF. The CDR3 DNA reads TGTGCCAGCAGCTTAGAGGTAGCCCACAATGAGCAGTTCTTC.

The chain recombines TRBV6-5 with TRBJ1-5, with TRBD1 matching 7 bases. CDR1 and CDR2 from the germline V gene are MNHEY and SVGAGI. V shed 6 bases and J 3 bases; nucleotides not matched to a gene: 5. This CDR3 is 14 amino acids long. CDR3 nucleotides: TGTGCCAGCAGACGCGACAGGGACAATCAGCCCCAGCATTTT. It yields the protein CASRRDRDNQPQHF.

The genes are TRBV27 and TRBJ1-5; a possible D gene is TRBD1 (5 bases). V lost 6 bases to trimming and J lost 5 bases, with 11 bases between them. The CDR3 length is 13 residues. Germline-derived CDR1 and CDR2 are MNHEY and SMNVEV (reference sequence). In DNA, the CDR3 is TGTGCCAGCAGCCAGGGTCCTTATCAGCCCCAGCATTTT. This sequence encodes CASSQGPYQPQHF.

The CDR3 is CASCPGQGKYEQYF. The CDR3 nucleotides are TGTGCCAGTTGCCCTGGACAGGGAAAATACGAGCAGTACTTC. The chain links TRBV2 to TRBJ2-7; TRBD1 matches 8 bases. CDR1 is SNHLY, CDR2 FYNNEI, per germline. V was pared by 9 bases and J by 4 bases, with 11 bases of the junction left unmatched. The length of the CDR3 is 14 residues.

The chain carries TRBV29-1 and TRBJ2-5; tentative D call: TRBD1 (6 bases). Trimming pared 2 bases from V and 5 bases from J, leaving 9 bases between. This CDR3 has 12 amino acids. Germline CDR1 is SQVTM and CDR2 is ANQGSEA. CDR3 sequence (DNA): TGCAGCGTTGAAACAGGGCCGGAGACCCAGTACTTC. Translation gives CSVETGPETQYF.

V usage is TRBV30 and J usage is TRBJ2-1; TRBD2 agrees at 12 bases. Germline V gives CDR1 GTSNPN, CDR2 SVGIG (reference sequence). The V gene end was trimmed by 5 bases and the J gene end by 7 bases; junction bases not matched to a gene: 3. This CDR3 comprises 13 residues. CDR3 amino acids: CAWGLAGINEQFF. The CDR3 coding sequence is TGTGCCTGGGGACTAGCGGGAATTAATGAGCAGTTCTTC.

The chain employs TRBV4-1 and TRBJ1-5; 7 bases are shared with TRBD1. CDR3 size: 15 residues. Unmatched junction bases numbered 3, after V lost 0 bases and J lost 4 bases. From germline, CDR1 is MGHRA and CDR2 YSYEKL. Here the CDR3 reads CASSQEEGANQPQHF. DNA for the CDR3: TGCGCCAGCAGCCAAGAGGAGGGGGCGAATCAGCCCCAGCATTTT.

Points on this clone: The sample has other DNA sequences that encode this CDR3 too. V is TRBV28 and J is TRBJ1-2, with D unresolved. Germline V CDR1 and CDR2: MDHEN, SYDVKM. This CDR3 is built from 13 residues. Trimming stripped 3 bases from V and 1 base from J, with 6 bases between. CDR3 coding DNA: TGTGCCAGCAGTTTGAGAGTTAACTATGGCTACACCTTC. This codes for CASSLRVNYGYTF.

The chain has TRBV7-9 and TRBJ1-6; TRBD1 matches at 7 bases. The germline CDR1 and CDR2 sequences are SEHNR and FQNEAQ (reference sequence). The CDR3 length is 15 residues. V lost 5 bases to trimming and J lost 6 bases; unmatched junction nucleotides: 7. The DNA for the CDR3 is TGTGCCAGCAGCCTAGGACAGGAGCGTAATTCACCCCTCCACTTT. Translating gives CASSLGQERNSPLHF.

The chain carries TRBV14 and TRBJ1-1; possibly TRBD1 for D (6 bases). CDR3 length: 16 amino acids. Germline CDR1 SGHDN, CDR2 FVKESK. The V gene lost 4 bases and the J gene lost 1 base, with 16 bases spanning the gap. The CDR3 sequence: CASSLNQGLGNTEAFF. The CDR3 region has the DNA TGTGCCAGCAGCCTGAACCAGGGGTTGGGGAACACTGAAGCTTTCTTT.

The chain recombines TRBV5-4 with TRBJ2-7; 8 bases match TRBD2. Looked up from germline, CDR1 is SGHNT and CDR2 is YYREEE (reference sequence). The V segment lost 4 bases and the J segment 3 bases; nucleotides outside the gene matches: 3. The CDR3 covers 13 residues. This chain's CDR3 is CASSPRGDYEQYF. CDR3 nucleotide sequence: TGTGCCAGCAGCCCGCGGGGGGACTACGAGCAGTACTTC. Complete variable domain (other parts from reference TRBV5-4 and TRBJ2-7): ETGVTQSPTHLIKTRGQQVTLRCSSQSGHNTVSWYQQALGQGPQFIFQYYREEENGRGNFPPRFSGLQFPNYSSELNVNALELDDSALYLCASSPRGDYEQYFGPGTRLTVT.

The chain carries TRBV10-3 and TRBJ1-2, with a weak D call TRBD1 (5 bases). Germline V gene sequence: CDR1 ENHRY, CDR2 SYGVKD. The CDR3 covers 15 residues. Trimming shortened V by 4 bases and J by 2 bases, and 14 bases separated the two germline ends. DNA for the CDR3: TGTGCCATCAGTGTATGGGGGGGAACAAACTATGGCTACACCTTC. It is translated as CAISVWGGTNYGYTF.

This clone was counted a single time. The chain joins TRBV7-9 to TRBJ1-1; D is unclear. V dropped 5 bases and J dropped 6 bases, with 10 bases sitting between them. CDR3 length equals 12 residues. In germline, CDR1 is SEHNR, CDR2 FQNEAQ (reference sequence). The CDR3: CASSIARSEAFF. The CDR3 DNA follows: TGTGCCAGCAGCATTGCTAGGTCTGAAGCTTTCTTT.

The CDR3 loop reads CASFPSRDRSYEQYF. The CDR3 nucleotides read TGTGCCAGCTTTCCAAGTCGGGACAGGTCCTACGAGCAGTACTTC. The chain joins TRBV18 to TRBJ2-7, with 8 bases that match TRBD1. This CDR3 has 15 residues. The V segment lost 7 bases and the J segment 1 base; nucleotides outside the gene matches: 9. Germline V CDR1 and CDR2: KGHSH, LQKENI.

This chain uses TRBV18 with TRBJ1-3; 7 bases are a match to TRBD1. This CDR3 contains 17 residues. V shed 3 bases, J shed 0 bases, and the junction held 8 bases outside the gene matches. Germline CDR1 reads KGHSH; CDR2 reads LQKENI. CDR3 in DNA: TGTGCCAGCTCACCTCGACAGGGACTGGCCTCTGGAAACACCATATATTTT. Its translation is CASSPRQGLASGNTIYF.

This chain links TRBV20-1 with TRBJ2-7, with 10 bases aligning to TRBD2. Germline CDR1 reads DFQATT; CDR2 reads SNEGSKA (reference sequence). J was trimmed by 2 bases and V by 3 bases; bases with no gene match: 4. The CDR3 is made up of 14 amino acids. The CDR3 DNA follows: TGCAGTGCTAGTAGCGGGGGGAACGCCTACGAGCAGTACTTC. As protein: CSASSGGNAYEQYF.

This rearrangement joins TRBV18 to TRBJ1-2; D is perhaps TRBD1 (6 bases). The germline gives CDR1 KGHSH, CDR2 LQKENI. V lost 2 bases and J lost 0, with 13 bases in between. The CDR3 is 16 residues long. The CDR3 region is CASSPTRGPTNYGYTF. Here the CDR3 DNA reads TGTGCCAGCTCACCAACCAGGGGACCCACTAACTATGGCTACACCTTC.

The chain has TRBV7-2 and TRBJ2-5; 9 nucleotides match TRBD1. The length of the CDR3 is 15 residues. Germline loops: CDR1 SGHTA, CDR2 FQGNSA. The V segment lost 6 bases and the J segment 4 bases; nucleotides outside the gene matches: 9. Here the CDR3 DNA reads TGTGCCAGCAGTTCACAGGGGGCGCATAGAGAGACCCAGTACTTC. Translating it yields CASSSQGAHRETQYF.